The 17 T cell receptor beta chains given below trace back to one sample, sequenced in a study of control samples from healthy donors and cancer patients. Only in-frame clones appear in the TCRdb table, and some are missing; sequencing was by immunoSEQ multiplex PCR. This sample has over 85,000 clones, with 90% to 95% found just once. The material sequenced was blood. The receptor set was obtained from a woman younger than 35 in good health.

This clone has only one observation. This chain connects TRBV6-2 or TRBV6-3 to TRBJ1-3; possibly TRBD1 for D (5 bases). The V end lost 5 bases, the J end lost 0 bases, and 8 bases lay between the germline ends. The CDR3 loop spans 14 amino acids. Germline V gene lookup returns CDR1 MNHEY and CDR2 SVGEGT. DNA of the CDR3: TGTGCCAGCAGTCCACAGGTCTCTGGAAACACCATATATTTT. The encoded protein is CASSPQVSGNTIYF.

This chain joins TRBV11-1 and TRBJ2-4, with D perhaps matching TRBD2 (5 bases). Germline CDR1 reads SGHAT; CDR2 reads FQDESV (reference sequence). CDR3 size: 12 residues. V lost 6 bases and J lost 9, with 12 bases in between. The CDR3 reads CASSSGNIIQYF. The CDR3, as DNA: TGTGCCAGCAGTTCGGGGAACATCATTCAGTACTTC.

The rearrangement links TRBV19 to TRBJ2-5; D may be TRBD1 or TRBD2 (5 bases each). Germline V gene sequence: CDR1 LNHDA, CDR2 SQIVND (reference sequence). The CDR3 has 13 amino acids. V was cut by 3 bases and J by 5 bases, with 10 bases left in between. The CDR3 spells CASSIRDGETQYF. The CDR3 DNA is TGTGCCAGTAGTATCCGGGACGGGGAGACCCAGTACTTC.

This clone was detected a few times. The V and J genes are TRBV7-9 and TRBJ2-1, with 12 bases identical to TRBD2. Germline V CDR1 and CDR2: SEHNR, FQNEAQ (reference sequence). Trimming cost V 5 bases and J 5 bases; bases outside gene matches: 7. The length of the CDR3 is 16 residues. CDR3 coding DNA: TGTGCCAGCAGCCTCACTAGCGGGAGGCCGGACAATGAGCAGTTCTTC. As protein: CASSLTSGRPDNEQFF.

This clone was observed once. This chain links TRBV5-5 with TRBJ2-7; 8 positions match TRBD1. Germline trimming cut 1 base from V and 6 bases from J; bases unmatched to any gene: 6. The CDR3 spans 14 residues. The V gene's germline CDR1 is SGHKS and CDR2 YYEKEE (reference sequence). The CDR3 bases are TGTGCCAGCAGCTTGTACAGGGGGAACGGCGAGCAGTACTTC. It is translated as CASSLYRGNGEQYF. The complete variable domain, with remaining parts taken from reference TRBV5-5 and TRBJ2-7, reads DAGVTQSPTHLIKTRGQQVTLRCSPISGHKSVSWYQQVLGQGPQFIFQYYEKEERGRGNFPDRFSARQFPNYSSELNVNALLLGDSALYLCASSLYRGNGEQYFGPGTRLTVT.

V usage is TRBV9 and J usage is TRBJ1-1, with D uncertain. This CDR3 is 13 amino acids long. The V gene lost 2 bases and the J gene lost 1 base, with 6 bases spanning the gap. The germline CDR1 and CDR2 sequences are SGDLS and YYNGEE. The CDR3 here is CASSVGSNTEAFF. As DNA, the CDR3 is TGTGCCAGCAGCGTCGGATCGAACACTGAAGCTTTCTTT.

The chain recombines TRBV5-4 with TRBJ2-2, with 13 bases identical to TRBD2. CDR1 SGHNT and CDR2 YYREEE come from the germline V gene (reference sequence). V lost 7 bases to trimming and J lost 6 bases; unmatched junction nucleotides: 21. The CDR3 loop spans 20 amino acids. CDR3 sequence (DNA): TGTGCCAGCCTTCCCCAACTCCGGACTAGCGGGAGAGCGGGGGCCGGGGAGCTGTTTTTT. Its translation: CASLPQLRTSGRAGAGELFF.

The J gene is TRBJ2-2, the V gene TRBV28; 8 bases agree with TRBD1. The CDR3 covers 15 residues. Trimming cost V 2 bases and J 5 bases; bases outside gene matches: 4. Germline assignment: CDR1 MDHEN and CDR2 SYDVKM. The CDR3 DNA follows: TGTGCCAGCAGTTTACTCAGGGGGCAGACCGGGGAGCTGTTTTTT. Protein: CASSLLRGQTGELFF.

V is TRBV28 and J is TRBJ1-2, with D uncertain. The CDR3 is 13 amino acids. Trimming stripped 9 bases from V and 0 bases from J, with 11 bases between. In germline, CDR1 is MDHEN, CDR2 SYDVKM. In nucleotides, the CDR3 is TGTGCCAGTCAACAGAGCCCTAACTATGGCTACACCTTC. This codes for CASQQSPNYGYTF.

This sequence joins TRBV24-1 and TRBJ2-1, with 7 nucleotides matching TRBD2. Losses at the gene ends were 2 bases for V and 9 bases for J; bases not matched to a gene: 9. Germline V gene data show CDR1 as KGHDR and CDR2 as SFDVKD. This CDR3 spans 15 amino acids. The CDR3 DNA reads TGTGCCACCAGTGATTACCCGACTAGCATTAGTGAGCAGTTCTTC. It translates to CATSDYPTSISEQFF.

The CDR3 is CASSLGQGLGNEQFF. The CDR3 DNA sequence: TGTGCCAGCTCCCTGGGACAGGGCCTTGGGAATGAGCAGTTCTTC. The chain links TRBV18 to TRBJ2-1; 9 bases line up with TRBD1. Trimming took 6 bases from V and 7 from J; bases not matched to a gene: 10. The germline V gene encodes CDR1 KGHSH and CDR2 LQKENI. The CDR3 length is 15 residues.

The chain has TRBV15 and TRBJ2-7, with 7 bases lining up with TRBD1. Germline V gene data show CDR1 as LNHNV and CDR2 as YYDKDF (reference sequence). The CDR3 contains 17 residues. The trim removed 0 bases at V and 1 base at J, leaving 9 bases unmatched. For the CDR3, the DNA is TGTGCCACCAGCAGAGACCGTTCGTGGACAGGATCCTACGAGCAGTACTTC. It is translated as CATSRDRSWTGSYEQYF.

The rearrangement uses TRBV19 and TRBJ2-5; 11 bases are shared with TRBD1. This CDR3 is built from 15 residues. Losses at the gene ends were 7 bases for V and 5 bases for J; bases not matched to a gene: 9. The germline gives CDR1 LNHDA, CDR2 SQIVND (reference sequence). The CDR3 loop is CASTVRTGGRETQYF. The CDR3 nucleotides read TGTGCCAGTACCGTTCGGACAGGGGGCAGGGAGACCCAGTACTTC.

V and J are TRBV19 and TRBJ2-2; 8 bases match TRBD1. With 5 bases clipped from V and 1 base from J, the junction kept 3 bases outside the gene matches. The CDR3 is 15 amino acids. CDR1 LNHDA and CDR2 SQIVND come from the germline V gene (reference sequence). The CDR3 DNA follows: TGTGCCAGTAGTGGGGGGACAGGGAACACCGGGGAGCTGTTTTTT. Its protein is CASSGGTGNTGELFF.

This rearrangement joins TRBV29-1 to TRBJ2-7; no definite D call. Germline CDR1 and CDR2: SQVTM and ANQGSEA. This CDR3 spans 12 amino acids. The V gene lost 0 bases and the J gene lost 3 bases, with 6 bases spanning the gap. The CDR3 coding sequence is TGCAGCGTTGAAGACAGGTTCTACGAGCAGTACTTC. It translates to CSVEDRFYEQYF.

The count of this clone is one. This chain links TRBV19 with TRBJ1-5, with D hard to call. V was shortened by 5 bases and J by 0 bases, with 17 bases between the two germline ends. Germline loops: CDR1 LNHDA, CDR2 SQIVND (reference sequence). The CDR3 contains 17 residues. In DNA form, the CDR3 reads TGTGCCAGTAGTTGGACCGTCTCCAAATATAGCAATCAGCCCCAGCATTTT. Encoded protein: CASSWTVSKYSNQPQHF.

A word on this clone: Other DNA variants within this sample encode the same CDR3. This chain uses TRBV2 with TRBJ1-1; D not certain. Trimming cost V 8 bases and J 0 bases, with 7 bases left between them. The CDR3 is made up of 12 amino acids. Germline values: CDR1 SNHLY, CDR2 FYNNEI. CDR3 loop: CASSLVNTEAFF. DNA of the CDR3: TGTGCCAGCTCCCTGGTGAACACTGAAGCTTTCTTT.